The 15 T cell receptor beta chains presented below share a single source sample, sequenced in a study of early T cells in non-severe SARS-CoV-2 infection. MiXCR was run by TCRdb on the 5' RACE reads, yielding one entry per CDR3 protein. Here the sample spans tens of thousands of distinct CDR3 sequences, about 9.4% being singletons. Specimen: whole blood, collected at baseline. The receptor set was obtained from an adult who was a healthcare worker with PCR-confirmed SARS-CoV-2 infection or an uninfected control (not recorded which).

This clonotype was detected ten times or more. The genes are TRBV25-1 and TRBJ1-5, with a possible D match to TRBD1 (5 bases). Germline V CDR1 and CDR2: MGHDK, SYGVNS. Trimming removed 3 bases at V and 4 bases at J, with 10 bases between. This CDR3 is built from 14 residues. The CDR3 nucleotides read TGTGCCAGCAGTGAGGAGGGGCGAAATCAGCCCCAGCATTTT. Translated, it gives CASSEEGRNQPQHF.

The chain links TRBV27 to TRBJ2-1; D uncertain. This CDR3 has 12 residues. CDR1 and CDR2 from the germline V gene are MNHEY and SMNVEV (reference sequence). V was clipped by 3 bases and J by 10 bases, with 10 bases between them. CDR3 sequence: CASSFPGQEQFF. Here the CDR3 DNA reads TGTGCCAGCAGTTTCCCCGGGCAGGAGCAGTTCTTC.

In this sample, this clonotype turned up many times. The J gene is TRBJ2-3, the V gene TRBV7-3; D uncertain. Trimming stripped 3 bases from V and 6 bases from J, with 10 bases between. Per the germline V gene, CDR1 is SGHTA and CDR2 is FQGTGA. The CDR3 consists of 13 residues. As DNA, the CDR3 is TGTGCCAGCAGCTTCCATCACGGGGATACGCAGTATTTT. It translates to CASSFHHGDTQYF.

This clonotype showed up many times. The rearrangement links TRBV19 to TRBJ2-7; the D gene is possibly TRBD2 (6 bases). Germline assignment: CDR1 LNHDA and CDR2 SQIVND (reference sequence). Trimming cost V 5 bases and J 6 bases, with 17 bases left between them. The CDR3 sequence is 14 residues long. CDR3 protein: CASSAGHRGIEQYF. The CDR3 DNA sequence: TGTGCCAGTAGTGCGGGGCACCGGGGAATCGAGCAGTACTTC.

The sample holds a few counts of this clonotype. The chain combines TRBV15 with TRBJ1-4; possible D gene TRBD1, 6 bases. Deletions cut 1 base from V and 8 bases from J, with 14 bases between. The CDR3 totals 15 residues. From germline, CDR1 is LNHNV and CDR2 YYDKDF (reference sequence). DNA of the CDR3: TGTGCCACCAGCAGAGTGGAGGGGGGAGAGGAAAAACTGTTTTTT. Amino acids: CATSRVEGGEEKLFF.

The chain employs TRBV19 and TRBJ1-6, with TRBD1 matching 7 bases. The CDR3 runs to 16 residues. V lost 3 bases, J lost 8 bases, and 10 bases stayed unmatched. CDR1 and CDR2 from the germline V gene are LNHDA and SQIVND (reference sequence). CDR3 DNA: TGTGCCAGTAGTATGTTGCGGCCTGGACAGGATTCACCCCTCCACTTT. Translating gives CASSMLRPGQDSPLHF.

This clonotype was counted many times. V usage is TRBV7-3 and J usage is TRBJ2-1; TRBD2 agrees at 14 bases. The CDR3 has 18 residues. Unmatched junction bases numbered 10, after V lost 5 bases and J lost 4 bases. Germline-derived CDR1 and CDR2 are SGHTA and FQGTGA. DNA for the CDR3: TGTGCCAGCAGCCCCGGGACTAGCGGGGGACCCCTATACAATGAGCAGTTCTTC. Its protein is CASSPGTSGGPLYNEQFF.

This clonotype was found many times. This chain connects TRBV5-6 to TRBJ2-6; TRBD1 is a possible D gene (6 bases). Trimming pared 3 bases from V and 3 bases from J, leaving 19 bases between. This CDR3 is built from 18 residues. Germline CDR1 and CDR2: SGHDT and YYEEEE. The CDR3 loop is CASSSYKQGSRGANVLTF. The CDR3 region has the DNA TGTGCCAGCAGCTCTTACAAACAGGGAAGTCGTGGGGCCAACGTCCTGACTTTC.

This clonotype was observed at least ten times. The chain carries TRBV20-1 and TRBJ1-4, with D possibly being TRBD1 (6 bases). The CDR3 is 13 amino acids. With 0 bases removed from V and 8 bases from J, the gap between germline ends came to 10 bases. CDR1 and CDR2 (germline): DFQATT, SNEGSKA (reference sequence). The DNA of the CDR3 is TGCAGTGCTAGAGATTTCAGGGGAGAAAAACTGTTTTTT. Amino acids: CSARDFRGEKLFF.

This clonotype was seen many times. The rearrangement joins TRBV2 to TRBJ1-6; D not certain. The germline CDR1 and CDR2 sequences are SNHLY and FYNNEI. Trimming shortened V by 1 base and J by 6 bases, and 10 bases separated the two germline ends. The CDR3 spans 15 residues. CDR3 in DNA: TGTGCCAGCAGTGAAGTCCCGGGATCTAATTCACCCCTCCACTTT. Protein product: CASSEVPGSNSPLHF. Full variable domain (remainder filled in from reference TRBV2 and TRBJ1-6): EPEVTQTPSHQVTQMGQEVILRCVPISNHLYFYWYRQILGQKVEFLVSFYNNEISEKSEIFDDQFSVERPDGSNFTLKIRSTKLEDSAMYFCASSEVPGSNSPLHFGNGTRLTVT.

The V gene is TRBV12-3 or TRBV12-4, the J gene TRBJ2-3; D may be TRBD1 or TRBD2 (5 bases each). The ends were cut back, 2 bases at V and 1 base at J, with 10 bases in the middle. The CDR3 contains 15 residues. DNA of the CDR3: TGTGCCAGCAGTTTAAGGGGACCCCGCACAGATACGCAGTATTTT. Residues: CASSLRGPRTDTQYF.

This chain links TRBV5-5 with TRBJ2-2; no firm D call. V dropped 1 base and J dropped 0 bases, with 13 bases sitting between them. The length of the CDR3 is 17 residues. CDR1 and CDR2 from the germline V gene are SGHKS and YYEKEE (reference sequence). The CDR3 spells CASSLRADHTNTGELFF. The CDR3 nucleotides read TGTGCCAGCAGCTTGAGGGCAGATCATACGAACACCGGGGAGCTGTTTTTT.

Concerning this clonotype: A much more abundant neighbour one base away suggests this may be a read error. The chain uses TRBV18 and TRBJ1-1, with D uncertain. The CDR3 runs 13 residues. CDR1 and CDR2 (germline): KGHSH, LQKENI. The CDR3 sequence: CVSSPGVATEAFF. The CDR3 DNA reads TGTGTCAGCTCACCCGGGGTAGCCACTGAAGCTTTCTTT.

There are a few counts of this clonotype. This chain connects TRBV19 to TRBJ2-7; the D call may be TRBD1 or TRBD2 (5 bases each). Trimming took off 3 bases at V and 2 bases at J, with 17 bases between the two ends. CDR3 length equals 16 residues. Germline values: CDR1 LNHDA, CDR2 SQIVND (reference sequence). The CDR3 DNA reads as TGTGCCAGTAGTATGTCCCCGGGACCCGGCGCCTACGAGCAGTACTTC. Its protein product is CASSMSPGPGAYEQYF.

This clonotype appeared many times. The V and J genes are TRBV7-2 and TRBJ2-7, with 7 nucleotides matching TRBD2. The CDR3 has 16 residues. Germline V lookup: CDR1 SGHTA, CDR2 FQGNSA. V was pared by 5 bases and J by 3 bases, with 13 bases of the junction left unmatched. CDR3 DNA sequence: TGTGCCAGCAGCCAGGCGGCAAGCGGGGCCCTCTACGAGCAGTACTTC. This encodes CASSQAASGALYEQYF.